The sequence of this T cell receptor beta chain was determined in a study of CD8 T cells in Susac syndrome (dated by TCRdb to about 2019). Context from the whole study: The study used repertoire sequencing to test whether antigen drove CD8+ T cell activation and differentiation in Susac syndrome. Here is what the overall study found, with its caveats: The study acknowledged that relatively few individuals were included in the TCR sequencing and HLA analysis.

Notes on this clonotype: Its antigen is unknown. Base qualities are not provided; no much larger clone lies one nucleotide away.

As encoded in the germline V gene, CDR1 is SGHTA while CDR2 is FQGNSA. The V end loses 4 bases and the J end loses 2 bases, and a stretch of 11 bases separates them. Inclusive of the bounding cysteine and phenylalanine, the CDR3 is 14 residues long. Only the CDR3 DNA is retained, 42 bases long and in frame from the first base. High-throughput TCR beta sequencing profiled peripheral blood CD8+ and CD4+ T cells from healthy donors, Susac syndrome patients and multiple sclerosis patients. The multiple sclerosis controls were treatment-naive patients whose relapsing-remitting disease, either stable or active, fulfilled the revised McDonald criteria. CD8+ TEMRA cells were enriched by FACS, while bulk CD8+ and CD4+ T cells were purified by magnetic negative isolation. Blood was drawn into EDTA tubes, processed within 24 hours, and PBMCs were isolated by density gradient centrifugation. PBMCs intended for TCR sequencing were cryopreserved in liquid nitrogen and thawed later in a water bath at 37 degrees C. The sorted or isolated CD4+, CD8+ and CD8+ TEMRA cells reached a purity of at least 90%.

RNA was extracted using the RNeasy kit, and roughly 0.5 to 1 ug of the RNA was reverse transcribed with random hexamers. The immunoSEQ multiplex PCR assay, which covers 54 Vbeta and 13 Jbeta segments, was used to amplify TCR beta CDR3 regions. PCR amplification bias was corrected using a synthetic template baseline for primer optimization and computational correction. The original pipeline was this. Reads were assigned to V, D and J genes according to IMGT and analyzed in immunoSEQ Analyzer, with only productive sequences retained. Clonality was calculated as one minus the Shannon entropy normalized by log2 of the number of productive unique sequences. For each patient and control, public and private clones were evaluated within the 100 most prevalent clones. Clones were defined as Susac-specific when absent from the healthy and MS cohorts, from approximately 970 published viral clones and from other ImmuneACCESS disease sequences. TCRdb reanalyzed the raw reads on its own, using fastp at Q25 for trimming and MiXCR for clone calling, and kept in-frame beta chains. Rows with a matching CDR3 protein are joined into one entry that keeps the most common DNA and genes. These V and J calls originate from TCRdb's pipeline instead of the authors' own analysis. This sample is represented by about 180,000 distinct CDR3 sequences; almost 96% of them were singletons. The ten largest clones capture roughly 0.095% of the sample.

This TCR came from a human donor with multiple sclerosis. Sequenced: CD4+ T cells from PBMCs. The chain couples TRBV7-2 to TRBJ2-5; no D gene is confidently identified. The CDR3: CASSSWRKQETQYF. The DNA is TGTGCCAGCAGCTCTTGGAGAAAACAAGAGACCCAGTACTTC.